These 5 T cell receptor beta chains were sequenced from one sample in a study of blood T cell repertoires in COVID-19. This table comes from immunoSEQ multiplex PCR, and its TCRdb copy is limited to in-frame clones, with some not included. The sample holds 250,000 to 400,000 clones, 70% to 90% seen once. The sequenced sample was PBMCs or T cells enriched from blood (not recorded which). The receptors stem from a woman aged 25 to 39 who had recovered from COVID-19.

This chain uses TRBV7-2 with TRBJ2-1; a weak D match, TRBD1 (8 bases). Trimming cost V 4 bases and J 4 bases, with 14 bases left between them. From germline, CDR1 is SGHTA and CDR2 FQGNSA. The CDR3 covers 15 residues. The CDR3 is CASSSTGGEYNEQFF. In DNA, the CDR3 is TGTGCCAGCAGCTCTACAGGGGGGGAATACAATGAGCAGTTCTTC.

The CDR3 protein is CASSRWRGGRSGELFF. In DNA, the CDR3 is TGTGCCAGCAGCAGGTGGCGGGGGGGCCGCTCCGGGGAGCTGTTTTTT. V gene TRBV28 combines with J gene TRBJ2-2, with 9 nucleotides matching TRBD2. Trimming cost V 6 bases and J 6 bases; bases outside gene matches: 11. Germline values: CDR1 MDHEN, CDR2 SYDVKM. The CDR3 runs to 16 residues.

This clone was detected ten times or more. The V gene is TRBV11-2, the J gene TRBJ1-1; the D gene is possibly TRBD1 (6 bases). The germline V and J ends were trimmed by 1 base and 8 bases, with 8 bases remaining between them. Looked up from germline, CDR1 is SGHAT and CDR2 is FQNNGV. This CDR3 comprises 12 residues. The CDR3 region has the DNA TGTGCCAGCAGCTTAGTGACAGGCGAAGCTTTCTTT. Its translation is CASSLVTGEAFF. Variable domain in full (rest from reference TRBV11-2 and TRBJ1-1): EAGVAQSPRYKIIEKRQSVAFWCNPISGHATLYWYQQILGQGPKLLIQFQNNGVVDDSQLPKDRFSAERLKGVDSTLKIQPAKLEDSAVYLCASSLVTGEAFFGQGTRLTVV.

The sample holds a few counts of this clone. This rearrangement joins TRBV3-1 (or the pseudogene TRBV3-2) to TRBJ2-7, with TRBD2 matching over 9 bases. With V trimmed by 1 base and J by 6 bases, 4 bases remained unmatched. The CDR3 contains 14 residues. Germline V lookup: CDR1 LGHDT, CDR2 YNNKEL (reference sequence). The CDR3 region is CASSQGGLAVEQYF. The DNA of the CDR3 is TGTGCCAGCAGCCAAGGGGGACTAGCAGTCGAGCAGTACTTC.

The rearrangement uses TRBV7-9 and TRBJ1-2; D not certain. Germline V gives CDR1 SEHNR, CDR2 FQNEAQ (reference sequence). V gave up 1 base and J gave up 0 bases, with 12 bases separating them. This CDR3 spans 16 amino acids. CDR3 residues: CASSLVPGVTNYGYTF. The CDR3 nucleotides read TGTGCCAGCAGCTTAGTCCCGGGAGTCACTAACTATGGCTACACCTTC.